Listed here are 27 T cell receptor beta chains from one sample, sequenced in a study of blood T cell repertoires in COVID-19. TCRdb's table, derived via immunoSEQ multiplex PCR, lists solely in-frame clones and lacks some. The sample holds 490,000 or so clones, approximately 88% seen once. The sample comprised PBMCs or T cells enriched from blood (not recorded which). Receptors originate from a woman aged 40 to 50 who had recovered from COVID-19.

J is TRBJ2-1 and V is TRBV18; 12 bases agree with TRBD2. This CDR3 has 16 amino acids. After removal of 3 bases from V and 4 bases from J, the junction contained 4 bases not matched to a gene. CDR1 is KGHSH, CDR2 LQKENI, per germline. CDR3 sequence: CASSPWTSGIYNEQFF. As DNA, the CDR3 is TGTGCCAGCTCACCGTGGACTAGCGGGATTTACAATGAGCAGTTCTTC.

This rearrangement joins TRBV18 to TRBJ2-3, with 10 bases matching TRBD1. This CDR3 is built from 15 residues. V lost 6 bases to trimming and J lost 6 bases; unmatched junction nucleotides: 9. Germline loops: CDR1 KGHSH, CDR2 LQKENI. This CDR3 reads CASSRGQGGADTQYF. The CDR3 nucleotides are TGTGCCAGCTCCCGAGGACAGGGGGGAGCTGATACGCAGTATTTT.

V and J are TRBV10-2 and TRBJ1-1; 12 bases match TRBD1. V was clipped by 11 bases and J by 3 bases; unmatched bases: 13. Germline lookup yields CDR1 WSHSY and CDR2 SAAADI. The CDR3 covers 16 residues. The CDR3 loop is CAATGTGGREDTEAFF. Here the CDR3 DNA reads TGCGCCGCCACGGGGACAGGGGGCAGGGAGGACACTGAAGCTTTCTTT.

The rearrangement uses TRBV5-8 and TRBJ1-4; D is unclear. Germline CDR1 and CDR2: SGHTS and YDEGEE. The ends were cut back, 2 bases at V and 2 bases at J, with 10 bases in the middle. This CDR3 contains 15 residues. The CDR3 loop is CASSFEGVTNEKLFF. The DNA for the CDR3 is TGTGCCAGCAGCTTTGAGGGTGTCACTAATGAAAAACTGTTTTTT. Complete variable domain (other parts from reference TRBV5-8 and TRBJ1-4): EAGVTQSPTHLIKTRGQQATLRCSPISGHTSVYWYQQALGLGLQFLLWYDEGEERNRGNFPPRFSGRQFPNYSSELNVNALELEDSALYLCASSFEGVTNEKLFFGSGTQLSVL.

This chain connects TRBV4-3 to TRBJ2-1; 9 nucleotides line up with TRBD2. The J segment lost 7 bases and the V segment lost 3 bases, leaving 4 bases of the junction unmatched. Germline CDR1 LGHNA, CDR2 YSLEER. The CDR3 has 14 amino acids. In DNA, the CDR3 is TGCGCCAGCAGCCACTTAGCGGGAGTGAATGAGCAGTTCTTC. It encodes CASSHLAGVNEQFF.

The V and J genes are TRBV6-5 and TRBJ1-1; 8 bases fit TRBD1. The CDR3 covers 13 residues. CDR1 is MNHEY and CDR2 is SVGAGI in the germline V gene. V lost 5 bases to trimming and J lost 10 bases; unmatched junction nucleotides: 9. CDR3 residues: CASSPPGGGRAFF. The CDR3 bases are TGTGCCAGCAGTCCCCCAGGGGGCGGGAGAGCTTTCTTT.

The rearrangement links TRBV13 to TRBJ2-1; TRBD2 is a possible D gene (7 bases). CDR1 is PRHDT and CDR2 is FYEKMQ in the germline V gene (reference sequence). Between the trimmed V and J ends, which lost 0 bases and 2 bases, there was a span of 11 bases. This CDR3 spans 16 amino acids. This chain's CDR3 is CASSLGGGLTYNEQFF. As DNA, the CDR3 is TGTGCCAGCAGCTTAGGCGGGGGGCTCACCTACAATGAGCAGTTCTTC.

As for this clone: Other DNA sequences in this sample translate to the same CDR3. V is TRBV29-1 and J is TRBJ2-3; 8 nucleotides line up with TRBD2. CDR3 length equals 13 residues. Per the germline V gene, CDR1 is SQVTM and CDR2 is ANQGSEA. V was pared by 6 bases and J by 0 bases, with 2 bases of the junction left unmatched. CDR3 sequence (DNA): TGCAGCGTGCGCGGGAGGAGCACAGATACGCAGTATTTT. Encoded protein: CSVRGRSTDTQYF.

The chain is built from TRBV11-2 and TRBJ2-7, with a possible D match to TRBD2 (6 bases). Germline-derived CDR1 and CDR2 are SGHAT and FQNNGV. V was clipped by 4 bases and J by 3 bases, with 13 bases between them. The CDR3 runs 14 residues. CDR3 region: CASSSSGRVYEQYF. Here the CDR3 DNA reads TGTGCCAGCAGCTCGAGCGGGCGGGTCTACGAGCAGTACTTC.

CDR3 residues: CASRTGLAGQETQYF. CDR3 sequence (DNA): TGTGCCAGTAGGACCGGACTAGCGGGGCAAGAGACCCAGTACTTC. The chain couples TRBV19 to TRBJ2-5, with 12 positions matching TRBD2. V gave up 6 bases and J gave up 2 bases; unmatched junction bases: 4. There are 15 residues in the CDR3. In germline, CDR1 is LNHDA, CDR2 SQIVND (reference sequence).

A few counts support this clone. The J gene is TRBJ2-5, the V gene TRBV14, with unresolved D. CDR1 and CDR2 (germline): SGHDN, FVKESK. The CDR3 runs 15 residues. The V end lost 1 base, the J end lost 9 bases, and 18 bases lay between the germline ends. The CDR3 sequence: CASSQVTRSPEAQYF. The CDR3 nucleotides are TGTGCCAGCAGCCAAGTGACTCGGAGCCCCGAGGCCCAGTACTTC.

V usage is TRBV6-2 or TRBV6-3 and J usage is TRBJ1-2; D remains ambiguous. V was shortened by 0 bases and J by 2 bases, with 13 bases between the two germline ends. The CDR3 consists of 16 residues. Germline values: CDR1 MNHEY, CDR2 SVGEGT. Here the CDR3 DNA reads TGTGCCAGCAGTTACTCGGCCAGTCGTTCCAACTATGGCTACACCTTC. Residues: CASSYSASRSNYGYTF.

The genes are TRBV11-2 and TRBJ2-1; TRBD1 might be the D (5 bases). V dropped 5 bases and J dropped 5 bases, with 10 bases sitting between them. The CDR3 runs to 13 residues. Germline CDR1 is SGHAT and CDR2 is FQNNGV. CDR3 bases: TGTGCCAGCAGCCAGTCCAGGGACAATGAGCAGTTCTTC. It specifies CASSQSRDNEQFF. The full variable domain, its missing parts supplied by reference TRBV11-2 and TRBJ2-1, is EAGVAQSPRYKIIEKRQSVAFWCNPISGHATLYWYQQILGQGPKLLIQFQNNGVVDDSQLPKDRFSAERLKGVDSTLKIQPAKLEDSAVYLCASSQSRDNEQFFGPGTRLTVL.

Here the CDR3 reads CASGLGLAGLTDTQYF. CDR3 DNA: TGTGCTAGTGGTTTGGGACTAGCGGGGCTCACAGATACGCAGTATTTT. The chain carries TRBV12-5 and TRBJ2-3; TRBD2 aligns across 11 bases. V shed 1 base, J shed 2 bases, and the junction held 2 bases outside the gene matches. Germline-derived CDR1 and CDR2 are LGHNT and FRNRAP. The CDR3 is made up of 16 amino acids.

The chain uses TRBV6-4 and TRBJ1-2; 9 nucleotides agree with TRBD1. Germline V CDR1 and CDR2: MRHNA, SNTAGT. V lost 0 bases, J lost 8 bases, and 7 bases stayed unmatched. The CDR3 has 15 residues. CDR3 sequence (DNA): TGTGCCAGCAGTGACTCGGTACAGGGGGCGCGGGGCTACACCTTC. It encodes CASSDSVQGARGYTF.

The V gene is TRBV5-4, the J gene TRBJ2-4, with D perhaps TRBD2 (5 bases). The length of the CDR3 is 16 residues. Trimming took off 6 bases at V and 3 bases at J, with 19 bases between the two ends. Germline CDR1 SGHNT, CDR2 YYREEE (reference sequence). The CDR3 loop reads CASTSQDSANKNIQYF. CDR3 nucleotide sequence: TGTGCCAGCACAAGCCAAGATAGCGCTAACAAAAACATTCAGTACTTC.

Only a few counts were recorded for this clone. The rearrangement links TRBV19 to TRBJ1-6; the D is unclear. Per the germline V gene, CDR1 is LNHDA and CDR2 is SQIVND (reference sequence). Deletions cut 6 bases from V and 9 bases from J, with 9 bases between. This CDR3 has 12 amino acids. In DNA, the CDR3 is TGTGCCAGTAGCCTAATCGGTTCACCCCTCCACTTT. The encoded protein is CASSLIGSPLHF.

This rearrangement joins TRBV11-3 to TRBJ2-1; a possible D gene is TRBD2 (5 bases). Germline loops: CDR1 SGHNT, CDR2 YENEEA. V gave up 7 bases and J gave up 5 bases, with 18 bases separating them. CDR3 length equals 15 residues. CDR3 protein: CASTLRSADHNEQFF. The CDR3 nucleotides read TGTGCCAGCACCCTGAGGTCAGCGGACCACAATGAGCAGTTCTTC.

The V gene is TRBV29-1, the J gene TRBJ1-1, with D perhaps matching TRBD1 (6 bases). CDR1 and CDR2 (germline): SQVTM, ANQGSEA. The CDR3 runs to 14 residues. V was clipped by 4 bases and J by 0 bases, with 12 bases between them. In nucleotides, the CDR3 is TGCAGCGTTGCCCAGGGGATTATGAACACTGAAGCTTTCTTT. Translating gives CSVAQGIMNTEAFF.

The V gene is TRBV5-4, the J gene TRBJ2-5; tentatively, D is TRBD2 (5 bases). CDR3 size: 16 residues. V was shortened by 4 bases and J by 0 bases, with 16 bases between the two germline ends. CDR1 is SGHNT and CDR2 is YYREEE in the germline V gene (reference sequence). DNA for the CDR3: TGTGCCAGCAGCCCTGGTCTGTGGGAGAACCAAGAGACCCAGTACTTC. It encodes CASSPGLWENQETQYF.

This chain uses TRBV7-8 with TRBJ1-5; D possibly corresponds to TRBD1 (6 bases). In germline, CDR1 is SGHVS, CDR2 FQNEAQ. The CDR3 consists of 15 residues. V lost 3 bases to trimming and J lost 1 base, with 10 bases between them. The CDR3 coding sequence is TGTGCCAGCAGCTTGCAGGGGAGAAGCAATCAGCCCCAGCATTTT. This gives the protein CASSLQGRSNQPQHF.

In regard to this clone: At one end, the junction sequence differs from germline, possibly due to a read error. This chain joins TRBV27 and TRBJ1-4; no clear D. Looked up from germline, CDR1 is MNHEY and CDR2 is SMNVEV (reference sequence). There are 13 residues in the CDR3. The CDR3: CASSLERFLPLVF. The CDR3 DNA reads TGTGCCAGCAGTTTAGAACGATTCCTACCCCTGGTTTTT. The variable domain in full, with the rest retrieved from reference TRBV27 and TRBJ1-4, is EAQVTQNPRYLITVTGKKLTVTCSQNMNHEYMSWYRQDPGLGLRQIYYSMNVEVTDKGDVPEGYKVSRKEKRNFPLILESPSPNQTSLYFCASSLERFLPLVFGSGTQLSVL.

As regards this clone: The sample holds other DNA sequences that translate to the same CDR3. This chain links TRBV6-5 with TRBJ1-2; TRBD1 matches at 9 bases. Trimming cost V 6 bases and J 7 bases; bases outside gene matches: 3. The CDR3 consists of 12 residues. The germline CDR1 and CDR2 sequences are MNHEY and SVGAGI. The DNA for the CDR3 is TGTGCCAGCAGACAGGGGGCGTTTGGCTACACCTTC. Its protein is CASRQGAFGYTF.

As to this clone: Other DNA variants within this sample encode the same CDR3. This chain connects TRBV11-2 to TRBJ2-7, with 10 bases matching TRBD1. Germline V lookup: CDR1 SGHAT, CDR2 FQNNGV. Trimming took 4 bases from V and 2 from J; bases not matched to a gene: 2. This CDR3 is 14 amino acids long. This CDR3 reads CASSSGTGAYEQYF. The CDR3 nucleotides read TGTGCCAGCAGCTCCGGGACAGGGGCCTACGAGCAGTACTTC.

The rearrangement uses TRBV5-1 and TRBJ2-7, with TRBD1 matching over 8 bases. The V gene's germline CDR1 is SGHRS and CDR2 YFSETQ. The CDR3 length is 13 residues. Trimming removed 3 bases from V and 2 bases from J; junction bases left unmatched: 1. This CDR3 reads CASSWGQAYEQYF. The CDR3 DNA reads TGCGCCAGCAGCTGGGGACAGGCCTACGAGCAGTACTTC. The full variable domain, rest sourced from reference TRBV5-1 and TRBJ2-7, is KAGVTQTPRYLIKTRGQQVTLSCSPISGHRSVSWYQQTPGQGLQFLFEYFSETQRNKGNFPGRFSGRQFSNSRSEMNVSTLELGDSALYLCASSWGQAYEQYFGPGTRLTVT.

The rearrangement links TRBV19 to TRBJ2-1; 8 nucleotides match TRBD2. The CDR3 runs to 15 residues. Germline trimming cut 9 bases from V and 6 bases from J; bases unmatched to any gene: 13. CDR1 and CDR2 (germline): LNHDA, SQIVND (reference sequence). As DNA, the CDR3 is TGTGCCAGCATCGAACCAGGCGGGAGGACCAATGAGCAGTTCTTC. Its protein is CASIEPGGRTNEQFF.

This clone was seen only once. The gene calls are TRBV7-2 and TRBJ1-3; TRBD1 matches at 7 bases. The CDR3 covers 15 residues. After removal of 5 bases from V and 2 bases from J, the junction contained 6 bases not matched to a gene. Germline assignment: CDR1 SGHTA and CDR2 FQGNSA. CDR3 in amino acids: CASSHRDSPGNTIYF. The DNA for the CDR3 is TGTGCCAGCAGCCACCGGGACAGCCCTGGAAACACCATATATTTT.